The clone carrying this T cell receptor beta chain was observed at least ten times. The antigen remains unidentified. This specimen belongs to a study of T-cell reconstitution after alpha-beta-depleted transplantation in children. The CDR3 has 13 amino acids. The germline V gene encodes CDR1 GTSNPN and CDR2 SVGIG (reference sequence). V lost 0 bases and J 4 bases, leaving 9 bases between the germline ends. Study-level findings and limits: Several hundred graft clones that had expanded were reportedly the source of alpha-beta T cells about two months after transplant. Newly made T cells mostly supplied T-cell counts and diversity one year after transplant. Some patients' high day-60 TCRbeta diversity was traced to surviving recipient T cells and thymic progenitors.

Unique molecular identifiers were built into the TCRbeta library. Each CDR3 protein gets one entry after TCRdb re-called the PCR reads with MiXCR. The sample includes 550,000 to 800,000 distinct CDR3 sequences, under 15% of them seen just once. Here the sequenced sample was PBMCs, taken before TCRalphabeta/CD19-depleted stem cell transplant. The clonotype comes from a girl aged 2 to 9 with congenital amegakaryocytic thrombocytopenia, due to receive a stem cell transplant. The chain is built from TRBV30 and TRBJ1-2; D gene ambiguous. The DNA for the CDR3 is TGTGCCTGGAGTGTATCATTCCGCTATGGCTACACCTTC. Amino acids: CAWSVSFRYGYTF.